The source of this TCR beta chain is a study of patients and donors after allogeneic stem cell transplantation. This clonotype has only a few counts. TCRdb reprocessed the RT-PCR reads with MiXCR, giving one entry per CDR3 protein. Of about a million distinct CDR3 sequences in the sample, roughly 18% were seen once. Sequencing input: blood, either unsorted or a sorted T cell fraction (not recorded which). The sequence came from a human donor who was either an allogeneic HSCT recipient or a stem cell or donor lymphocyte infusion donor (not recorded which). It is not recorded whose cells these are; they may come from a transplant donor.

The CDR3 spells CASRKLAGPYNEQFF. The CDR3 coding sequence is TGTGCCAGCAGGAAACTAGCGGGACCCTACAATGAGCAGTTCTTC. J is TRBJ2-1 and V is TRBV7-3, with TRBD2 matching 10 bases. Trimming took 6 bases from V and 2 from J; bases not matched to a gene: 4. Germline V gene data show CDR1 as SGHTA and CDR2 as FQGTGA. This CDR3 comprises 15 residues.